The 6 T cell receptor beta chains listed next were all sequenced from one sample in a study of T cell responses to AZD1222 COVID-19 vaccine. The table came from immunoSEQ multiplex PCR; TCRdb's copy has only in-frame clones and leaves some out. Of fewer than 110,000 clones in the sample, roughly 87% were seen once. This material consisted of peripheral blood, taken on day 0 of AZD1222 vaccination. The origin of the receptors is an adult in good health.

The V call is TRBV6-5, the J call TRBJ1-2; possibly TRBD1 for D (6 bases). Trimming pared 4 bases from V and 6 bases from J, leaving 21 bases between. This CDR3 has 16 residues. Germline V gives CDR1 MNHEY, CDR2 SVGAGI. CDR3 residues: CASSSKGLMRGDGYTF. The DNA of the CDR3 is TGTGCCAGCAGTTCAAAGGGCCTGATGAGGGGGGATGGCTACACCTTC.

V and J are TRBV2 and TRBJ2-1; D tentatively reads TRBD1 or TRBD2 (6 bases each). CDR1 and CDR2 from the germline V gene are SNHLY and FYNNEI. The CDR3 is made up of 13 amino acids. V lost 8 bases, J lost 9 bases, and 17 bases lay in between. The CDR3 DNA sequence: TGTGCCAGCTCCGCCTTCGAGGGGGGTGAGCAGTTCTTC. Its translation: CASSAFEGGEQFF. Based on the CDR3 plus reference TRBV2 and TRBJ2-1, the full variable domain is EPEVTQTPSHQVTQMGQEVILRCVPISNHLYFYWYRQILGQKVEFLVSFYNNEISEKSEIFDDQFSVERPDGSNFTLKIRSTKLEDSAMYFCASSAFEGGEQFFGPGTRLTVL.

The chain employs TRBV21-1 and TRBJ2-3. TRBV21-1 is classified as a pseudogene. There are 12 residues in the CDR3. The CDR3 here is CASSNWSDTQYF. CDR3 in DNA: TGTGCCAGCAGCAATTGGTCAGATACGCAGTATTTT.

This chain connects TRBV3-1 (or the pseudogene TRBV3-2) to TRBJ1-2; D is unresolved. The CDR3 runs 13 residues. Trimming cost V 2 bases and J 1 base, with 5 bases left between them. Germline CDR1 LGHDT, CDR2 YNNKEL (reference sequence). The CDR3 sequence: CASSQNSNYGYTF. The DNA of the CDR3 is TGTGCCAGCAGCCAAAACAGTAACTATGGCTACACCTTC.

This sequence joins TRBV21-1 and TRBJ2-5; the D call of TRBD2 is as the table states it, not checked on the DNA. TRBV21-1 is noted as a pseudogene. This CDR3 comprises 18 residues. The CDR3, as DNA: TGTGCCAGCAGCAAAGTTAGGGGGACTAGCGGGCGGGCCGGGACCCAGTACTTC. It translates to CASSKVRGTSGRAGTQYF.

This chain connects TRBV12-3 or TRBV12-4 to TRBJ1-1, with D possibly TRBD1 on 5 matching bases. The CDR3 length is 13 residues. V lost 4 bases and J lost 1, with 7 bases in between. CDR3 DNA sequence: TGTGCCAGCAGTTGGGGGGGGAACACTGAAGCTTTCTTT. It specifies CASSWGGNTEAFF.